This T cell receptor (beta chain) was sequenced in a study of CD8+ T cells in alopecia areata. Overall study context: Treated patients received severity scores based on the percentage of scalp area affected.

RNA, once extracted, was reverse transcribed into cDNA for use as the sequencing template. The protocol was immunoSEQ multiplex PCR, while the TCRdb copy is restricted to in-frame clones and leaves out a portion. This sample carries some 190,000 clones, 51% of them seen once, and the ten largest clones take 10%. General study points: Tofacitinib significantly decreased scalp clonality and expanded CD8+ clones among top 100.

A note on this clone: Its target is not known.

Treatment defined: oral pan-JAK inhibitor, 5-10 mg twice daily. The source is a human donor with alopecia areata. The input for sequencing was CD8+ T cells sorted from blood, taken around week 52, from a patient treated with tofacitinib.

The CDR3 loop reads CASKGVLSPLHF. CDR3 coding DNA: TGTGCCAGCAAGGGCGTCCTCTCACCCCTCCACTTT. The rearrangement uses TRBV6-5 and TRBJ1-6; no clear D gene. CDR1 is MNHEY and CDR2 is SVGAGI in the germline V gene. The CDR3 is made up of 12 amino acids. V lost 7 bases to trimming and J lost 10 bases, with 11 bases between them.